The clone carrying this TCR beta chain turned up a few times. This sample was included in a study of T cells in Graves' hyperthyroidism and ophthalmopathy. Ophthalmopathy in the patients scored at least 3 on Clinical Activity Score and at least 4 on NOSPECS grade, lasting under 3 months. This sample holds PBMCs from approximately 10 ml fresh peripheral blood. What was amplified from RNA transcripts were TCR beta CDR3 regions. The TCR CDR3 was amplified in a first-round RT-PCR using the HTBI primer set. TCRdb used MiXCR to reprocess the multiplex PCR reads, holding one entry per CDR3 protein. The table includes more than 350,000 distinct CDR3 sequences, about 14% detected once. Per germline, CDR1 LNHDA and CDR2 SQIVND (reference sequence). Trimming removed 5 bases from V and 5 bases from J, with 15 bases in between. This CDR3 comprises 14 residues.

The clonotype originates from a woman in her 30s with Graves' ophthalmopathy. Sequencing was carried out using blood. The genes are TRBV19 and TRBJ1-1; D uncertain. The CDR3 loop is CASSAPPGWTEAFF. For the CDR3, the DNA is TGTGCCAGTAGTGCCCCCCCGGGTTGGACTGAAGCTTTCTTT.